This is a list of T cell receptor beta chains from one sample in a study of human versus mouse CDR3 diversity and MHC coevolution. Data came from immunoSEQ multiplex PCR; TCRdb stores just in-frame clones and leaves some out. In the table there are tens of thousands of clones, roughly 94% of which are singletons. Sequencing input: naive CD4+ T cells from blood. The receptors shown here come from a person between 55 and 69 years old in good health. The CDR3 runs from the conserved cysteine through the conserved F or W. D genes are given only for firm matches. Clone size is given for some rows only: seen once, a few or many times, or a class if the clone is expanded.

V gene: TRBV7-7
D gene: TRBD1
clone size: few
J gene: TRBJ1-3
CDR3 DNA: TGTGCCAGCAGCCAGGGGACAGCTGGAAACACCATATATTTT
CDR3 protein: CASSQGTAGNTIYF

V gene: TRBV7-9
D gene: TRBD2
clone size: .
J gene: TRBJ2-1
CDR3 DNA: TGTGCCAGCAGCTTAGGCGCGGGAGGGGGGTACAATGAGCAGTTCTTC
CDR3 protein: CASSLGAGGGYNEQFF

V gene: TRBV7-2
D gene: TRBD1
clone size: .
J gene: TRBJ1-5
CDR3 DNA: TGTGCCAGCAGCTTAGGGACAGGTAACAATCAGCCCCAGCATTTT
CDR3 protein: CASSLGTGNNQPQHF

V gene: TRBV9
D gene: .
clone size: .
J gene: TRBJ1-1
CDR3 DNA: TGTGCCAGCAGCGTAGCTGGGAGTGGGGGGGCGCAGACTGAAGCTTTCTTT
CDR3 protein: CASSVAGSGGAQTEAFF

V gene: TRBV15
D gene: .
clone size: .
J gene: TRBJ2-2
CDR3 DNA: TGTGCCACCAGCAGAAAAACAAGGGGTAACACCGGGGAGCTGTTTTTT
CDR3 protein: CATSRKTRGNTGELFF

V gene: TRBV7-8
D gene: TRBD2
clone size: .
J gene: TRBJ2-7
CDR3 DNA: TGTGCCAGCAGCTTACTGCGGGAGGTGCCCCACGAGCAGTACTTC
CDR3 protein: CASSLLREVPHEQYF

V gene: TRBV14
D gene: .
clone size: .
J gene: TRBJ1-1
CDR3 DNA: TGTGCCAGCAGCCAACAGGGGAACACTGAAGCTTTCTTT
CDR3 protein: CASSQQGNTEAFF

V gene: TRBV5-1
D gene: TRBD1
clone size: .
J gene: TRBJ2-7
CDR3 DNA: TGCGCCAGCAGCCTCGGACAGGGGGCGAGGGAGCAGTACTTC
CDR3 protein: CASSLGQGAREQYF

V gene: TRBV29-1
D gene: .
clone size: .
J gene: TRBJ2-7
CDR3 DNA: TGCAGCGCCAGTGGTGCCTACGAGCAGTACTTC
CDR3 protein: CSASGAYEQYF

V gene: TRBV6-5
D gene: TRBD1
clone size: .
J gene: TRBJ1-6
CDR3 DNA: TGTGCCAGCAGTTACTCCGGACAGGGAAATTCACCCCTCCACTTT
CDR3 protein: CASSYSGQGNSPLHF

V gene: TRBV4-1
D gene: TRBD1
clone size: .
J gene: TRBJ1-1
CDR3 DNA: TGCGCCAGCAGCCAATCATTGGACAGGGCGAACACTGAAGCTTTCTTT
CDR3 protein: CASSQSLDRANTEAFF

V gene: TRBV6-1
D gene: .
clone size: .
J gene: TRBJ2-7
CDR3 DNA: TGTGCCAGCAGTGAAGCGCAATCTTGGGGCTACGAGCAGTACTTC
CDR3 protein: CASSEAQSWGYEQYF

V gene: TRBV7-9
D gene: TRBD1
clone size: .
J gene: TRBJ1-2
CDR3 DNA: TGTGCCAGCAGACCACAGGGGGGCTATGGCTACACCTTC
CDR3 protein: CASRPQGGYGYTF

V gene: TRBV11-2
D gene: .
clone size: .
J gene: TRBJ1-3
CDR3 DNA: TGTGCCAGCAGCTACCCCCTAAGCTCTGGAAACACCATATATTTT
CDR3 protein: CASSYPLSSGNTIYF

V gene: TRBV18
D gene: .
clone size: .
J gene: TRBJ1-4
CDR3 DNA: TGTGCCAGCTCCGACATAGTCGGTGAAAAACTGTTTTTT
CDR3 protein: CASSDIVGEKLFF

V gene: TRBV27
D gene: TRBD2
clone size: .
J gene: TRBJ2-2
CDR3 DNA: TGTGCCAGCAGTCATACTGTCGGGACTAGCGTCATGGCCGGGGAGCTGTTTTTT
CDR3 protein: CASSHTVGTSVMAGELFF

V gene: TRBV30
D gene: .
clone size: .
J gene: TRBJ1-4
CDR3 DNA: TGTGCCTGGAGCACAGGGATAAGGGAAAAACTGTTTTTT
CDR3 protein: CAWSTGIREKLFF

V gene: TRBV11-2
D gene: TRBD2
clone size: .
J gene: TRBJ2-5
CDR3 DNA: TGTGCCAGCAGCTTAAGGGGACTAGCCTCGGGAGAGCAGTACTTC
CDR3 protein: CASSLRGLASGEQYF

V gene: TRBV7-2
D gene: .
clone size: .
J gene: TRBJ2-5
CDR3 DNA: TGTGCCAGCAGCTTCCATGGGGGGGAGACCCAGTACTTC
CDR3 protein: CASSFHGGETQYF

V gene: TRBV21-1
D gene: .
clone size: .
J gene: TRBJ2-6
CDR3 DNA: TGTGCCAGCAGCAAAGTAGGGGGTGGGAGACGGACCGGGGCCAACGTCCTGACTTTC
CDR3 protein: CASSKVGGGRRTGANVLTF

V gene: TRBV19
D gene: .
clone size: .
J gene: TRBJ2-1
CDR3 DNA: TGTGCCAGCTGGGGGGGGGCATACAATGAGCAGTTCTTC
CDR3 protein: CASWGGAYNEQFF

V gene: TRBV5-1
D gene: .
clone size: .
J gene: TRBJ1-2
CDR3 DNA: TGCGCCAGCAGCTTGGAGGCGGTCCAGCGAGGTGGCTACACCTTC
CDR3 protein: CASSLEAVQRGGYTF

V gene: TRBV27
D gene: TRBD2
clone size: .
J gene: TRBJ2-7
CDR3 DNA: TGTGCCAGCAGTTTACCACCAAGCGGCGGGAGGGCCTTCTACGAGCAGTACTTC
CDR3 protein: CASSLPPSGGRAFYEQYF

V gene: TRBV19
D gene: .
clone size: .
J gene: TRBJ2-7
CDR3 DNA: TGTGCCAGTAGTATAGCCCGCGGGCTTTCCTACGAGCAGTACTTC
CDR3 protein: CASSIARGLSYEQYF

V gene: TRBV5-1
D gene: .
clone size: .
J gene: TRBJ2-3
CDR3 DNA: TGCGCCAGCAGCTCTGGAGCCGAAGATACGCAGTATTTT
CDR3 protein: CASSSGAEDTQYF

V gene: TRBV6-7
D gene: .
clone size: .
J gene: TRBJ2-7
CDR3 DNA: TGTGCCAGCAGTTACTCCGGGACACTCTTAAGGGCCTACGAGCAGTACTTC
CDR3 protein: CASSYSGTLLRAYEQYF

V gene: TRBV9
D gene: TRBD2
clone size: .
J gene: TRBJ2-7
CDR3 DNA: TGTGCCAGCAGCGTAGGGACTAGCGGTGCCTACGAGCAGTACTTC
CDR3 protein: CASSVGTSGAYEQYF

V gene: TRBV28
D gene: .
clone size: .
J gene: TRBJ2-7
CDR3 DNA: TGTGCCAGCAGTTCCCTCGGGACACCCCCCTACGAGCAGTACTTC
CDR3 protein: CASSSLGTPPYEQYF

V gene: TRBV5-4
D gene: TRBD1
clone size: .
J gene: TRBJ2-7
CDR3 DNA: TGTGCCAGCAGCTCTGGACAGGGCGTGCCCTACGAGCAGTACTTC
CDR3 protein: CASSSGQGVPYEQYF

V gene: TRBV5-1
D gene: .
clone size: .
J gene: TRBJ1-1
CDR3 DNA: TGCGCCAGCAGCTTCCCGGCGGATGAAGCTTTCTTT
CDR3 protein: CASSFPADEAFF

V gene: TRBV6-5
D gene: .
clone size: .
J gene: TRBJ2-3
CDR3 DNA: TGTGCCAGCAGACGACAGGTAGCTAAACCAGATACGCAGTATTTT
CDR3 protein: CASRRQVAKPDTQYF

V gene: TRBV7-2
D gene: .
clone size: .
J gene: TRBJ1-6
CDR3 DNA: TGTGCCAGCAGCTTTAGCCGGGGAGGGCTTTCACCCCTCCACTTT
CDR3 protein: CASSFSRGGLSPLHF

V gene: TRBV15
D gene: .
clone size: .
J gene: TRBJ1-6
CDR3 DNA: TGTGCCACCAGCAGAGATGGGGGAGGTAATTCACCCCTCCACTTT
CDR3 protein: CATSRDGGGNSPLHF

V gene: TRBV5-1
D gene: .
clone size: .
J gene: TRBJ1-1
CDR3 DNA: TGCGCCAGCAGCTTTGGGGCGGAGGGCACTGAAGCTTTCTTT
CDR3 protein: CASSFGAEGTEAFF

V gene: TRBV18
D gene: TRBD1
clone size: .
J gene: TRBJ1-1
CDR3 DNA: TGTGCCAGCTCAGTAGCACAGGGGATGAACACTGAAGCTTTCTTT
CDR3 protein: CASSVAQGMNTEAFF

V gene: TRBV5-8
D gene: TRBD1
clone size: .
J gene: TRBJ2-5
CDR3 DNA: TGTGCCAGCAGCTATATATGGGACAGCCTGGGGACCCAGTACTTC
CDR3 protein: CASSYIWDSLGTQYF

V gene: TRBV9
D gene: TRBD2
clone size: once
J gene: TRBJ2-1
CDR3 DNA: TGTGCCAGCAGGGGAGGAGGGGCGGGAGTCCACAATGAGCAGTTCTTC
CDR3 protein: CASRGGGAGVHNEQFF

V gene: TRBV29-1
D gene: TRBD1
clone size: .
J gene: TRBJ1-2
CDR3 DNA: TGCAGCGTTGAAATCGGACAGGGGGCAGGGGGCTACACCTTC
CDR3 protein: CSVEIGQGAGGYTF

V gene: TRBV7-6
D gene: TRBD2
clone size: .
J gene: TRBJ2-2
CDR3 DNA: TGTGCCAGCAGCTTTGTTCTAGCGGCGGCCGGGGAGCTGTTTTTT
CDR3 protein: CASSFVLAAAGELFF

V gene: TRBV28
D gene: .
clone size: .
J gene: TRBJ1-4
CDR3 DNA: TGTGCCAGCAGTCCCAGTAGGGCCCGGGGAAAACTGTTTTTT
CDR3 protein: CASSPSRARGKLFF

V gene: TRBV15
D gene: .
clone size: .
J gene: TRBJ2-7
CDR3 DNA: TGTGCCACCAGCAGAGACAGGGGACCCTACGAGCAGTACTTC
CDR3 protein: CATSRDRGPYEQYF

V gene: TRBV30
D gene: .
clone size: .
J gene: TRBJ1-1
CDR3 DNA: TGTGCCTGGTCCCCTGAGGGGGACACTGAAGCTTTCTTT
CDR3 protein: CAWSPEGDTEAFF

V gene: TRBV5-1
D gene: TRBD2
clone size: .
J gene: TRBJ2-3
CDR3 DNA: TGCGCCAGCAGCTTGGGGGTCATAGCGGGTCAAACCGGGACAGATACGCAGTATTTT
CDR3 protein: CASSLGVIAGQTGTDTQYF

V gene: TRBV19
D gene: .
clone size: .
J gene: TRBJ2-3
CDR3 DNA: TGTGCCAGTAGTATCCGCGGGAAGGACACAGATACGCAGTATTTT
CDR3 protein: CASSIRGKDTDTQYF

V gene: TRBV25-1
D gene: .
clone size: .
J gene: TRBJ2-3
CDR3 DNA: TGTGCCAGCAGTGATTCTCGCACAGATACGCAGTATTTT
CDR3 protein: CASSDSRTDTQYF

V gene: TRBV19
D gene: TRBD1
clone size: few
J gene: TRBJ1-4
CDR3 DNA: TGTGCCAGTAGTATGAGGGACAGGGGTGAAAAACTGTTTTTT
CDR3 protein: CASSMRDRGEKLFF

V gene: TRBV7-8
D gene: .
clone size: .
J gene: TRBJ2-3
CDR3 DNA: TGTGCCAGCAGCCGAATAGGCACAGATACGCAGTATTTT
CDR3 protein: CASSRIGTDTQYF

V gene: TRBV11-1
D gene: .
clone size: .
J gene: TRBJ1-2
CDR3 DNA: TGTGCCAGCAGCTTCCCGGTTCCCGAGGGCGGCTACACCTTC
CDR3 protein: CASSFPVPEGGYTF

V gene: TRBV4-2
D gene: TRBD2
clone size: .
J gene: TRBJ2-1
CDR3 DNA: TGTGCCAGCAGCCCTCTAGCGGGAGGTCTTAGTGAGCAGTTCTTC
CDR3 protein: CASSPLAGGLSEQFF

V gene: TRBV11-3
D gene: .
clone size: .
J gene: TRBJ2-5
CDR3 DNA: TGTGCCAGCAGCTTAGCCAGGGGAGAGACCCAGTACTTC
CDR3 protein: CASSLARGETQYF

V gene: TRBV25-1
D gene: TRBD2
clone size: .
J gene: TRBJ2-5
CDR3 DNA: TGTGCCAGCAGTAACGGGACTAGACTATCGAGGGAGACCCAGTACTTC
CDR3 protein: CASSNGTRLSRETQYF

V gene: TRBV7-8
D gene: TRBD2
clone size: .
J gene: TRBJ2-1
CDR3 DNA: TGTGCCAGCAGCTTAGCAGTCAATGAGGGAGGGAGCTCCTACAATGAGCAGTTCTTC
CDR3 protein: CASSLAVNEGGSSYNEQFF

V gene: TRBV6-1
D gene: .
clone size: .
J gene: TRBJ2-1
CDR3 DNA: TGTGCCAGCAGTGAAAGGTGGAGGGGGGGACTAGGGGGCTTTGAGCAGTTCTTC
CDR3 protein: CASSERWRGGLGGFEQFF

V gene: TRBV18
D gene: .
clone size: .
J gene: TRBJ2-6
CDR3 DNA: TGTGCCAGCTCAAGAGACAGGTACTCTGGGGCCAACGTCCTGACTTTC
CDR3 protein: CASSRDRYSGANVLTF

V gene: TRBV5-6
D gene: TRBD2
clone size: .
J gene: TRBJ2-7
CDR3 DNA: TGTGCCAGCAGCCCGGGGGGGCAGCTCTCCTACGAGCAGTACTTC
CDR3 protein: CASSPGGQLSYEQYF

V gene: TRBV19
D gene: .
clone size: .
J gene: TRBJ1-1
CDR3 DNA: TGTGCCAGTAGTTACAGGGTGGGCACTGAAGCTTTCTTT
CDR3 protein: CASSYRVGTEAFF

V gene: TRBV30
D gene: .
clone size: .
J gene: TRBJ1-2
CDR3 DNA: TGTGCCTGGAGTGTTGGGGGGGCCGATGGCTACACCTTC
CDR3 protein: CAWSVGGADGYTF

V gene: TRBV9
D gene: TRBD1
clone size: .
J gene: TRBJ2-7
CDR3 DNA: TGTGCCAGCAGCGCCCGACAGGGTGCCTACGAGCAGTACTTC
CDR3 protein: CASSARQGAYEQYF

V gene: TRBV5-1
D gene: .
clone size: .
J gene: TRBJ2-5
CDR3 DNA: TGCGCCAGCAGCTTGACGAGGAATCAAGAGACCCAGTACTTC
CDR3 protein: CASSLTRNQETQYF

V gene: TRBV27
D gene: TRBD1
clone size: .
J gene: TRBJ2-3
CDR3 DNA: TGTGCCAGCACCCGGGACAGGGTGACCACAGATACGCAGTATTTT
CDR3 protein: CASTRDRVTTDTQYF